Listed below are T cell receptor beta chains from one sample, sequenced in a study of early stage breast cancer tumors. Data came from immunoSEQ multiplex PCR; TCRdb stores just in-frame clones and leaves some out. The data hold 45,000 to 50,000 clones, with around 83% observed a single time. Sequencing was done on a sample of blood. These receptors all stem from a person in their fifties with breast cancer. Both conserved end residues are part of each CDR3. The order of the fields is CDR3 protein, CDR3 DNA, V gene, J gene, D gene, clone size. D genes are given only for firm matches. The listing skips clone size in some rows; elsewhere it reads once, few, many or a size class.

CASSLAPDRRNYEQYF	TGTGCCAGCAGCTTAGCGCCAGACAGAAGGAACTACGAGCAGTACTTC	TRBV7-9	TRBJ2-7	-	-
CASSPTGFYSLSGANVLTF	TGTGCCAGCAGCCCGACAGGTTTCTACTCACTCTCTGGGGCCAACGTCCTGACTTTC	TRBV5-8	TRBJ2-6	-	-
CASSLAGGNEKLFF	TGCGCCAGCAGCCTGGCAGGAGGGAATGAAAAACTGTTTTTT	TRBV4-3	TRBJ1-4	-	-
CASSRGYGTDTQYF	TGTGCCAGCAGCAGGGGTTATGGCACAGATACGCAGTATTTT	TRBV25-1	TRBJ2-3	-	-
CASSGTMGVPQHF	TGTGCCAGCAGCGGTACAATGGGGGTACCCCAGCATTTT	TRBV27	TRBJ1-5	-	-
CASSMGAGWYF	TGTGCCAGTAGTATGGGGGCAGGGTGGTATTTT	TRBV19	TRBJ1-5	-	-
CATSRERGGDLNEQYF	TGTGCCACCAGCAGAGAACGAGGGGGCGATCTGAACGAGCAGTACTTC	TRBV15	TRBJ2-7	TRBD1	-
CASSQESTAVAYGYTF	TGCGCCAGCAGCCAAGAAAGCACCGCTGTGGCTTATGGCTACACCTTC	TRBV5-1	TRBJ1-2	-	few
CASSLRDRGSSGNTIYF	TGTGCCAGTAGTCTCCGTGACAGGGGGTCATCAGGAAACACCATATATTTT	TRBV19	TRBJ1-3	TRBD1	-
CASSFKGVKNTGELFF	TGTGCCAGCAGCTTTAAGGGAGTCAAGAACACCGGGGAGCTGTTTTTT	TRBV11-2	TRBJ2-2	-	-
CASSTGTLNTEAFF	TGTGCCAGCAGTACCGGGACATTGAACACTGAAGCTTTCTTT	TRBV28	TRBJ1-1	-	-
CSVAGTSGANVLTF	TGCAGCGTAGCCGGGACCTCTGGGGCCAACGTCCTGACTTTC	TRBV29-1	TRBJ2-6	-	-
CASSLEIQVEAFF	TGTGCCAGCAGCTTAGAAATCCAGGTTGAAGCTTTCTTT	TRBV7-2	TRBJ1-1	-	-
CASSTNTEAFF	TGTGCCAGCAGCACTAACACTGAAGCTTTCTTT	TRBV6-5	TRBJ1-1	-	-
CASTEFGNQPQHF	TGTGCCAGCACTGAATTTGGCAATCAGCCCCAGCATTTT	TRBV28	TRBJ1-5	-	few
CASSLVPPGNGNTIYF	TGTGCCAGCAGCTTAGTTCCACCTGGGAATGGAAACACCATATATTTT	TRBV7-8	TRBJ1-3	-	-
CASSLGLAANTGELFF	TGTGCCAGCAGCTTAGGACTAGCGGCTAACACCGGGGAGCTGTTTTTT	TRBV7-9	TRBJ2-2	TRBD2	-
CASSESDSGNTIYF	TGCGCCAGCAGTGAGTCGGACTCTGGAAACACCATATATTTT	TRBV10-2	TRBJ1-3	-	few